This is a list of T cell receptor beta chains from one sample in a study of blood T cell repertoires in COVID-19. Assay used: immunoSEQ multiplex PCR; TCRdb lists only in-frame clones, some missing. The sample shows about 74,000 clones, 70% to 80% of them seen only once. Sequenced: peripheral blood. These receptors were collected from a man in his 70s with acute or convalescent COVID-19. Each CDR3 is given with its conserved first and last residue. The D gene is left open where the match is weak. Some rows mark clone size as missing; the rest say once, few, many or name a class of expanded clone.

TRBJ2-6 TRBV4-2 . TRBD2 CASSLPTGNRLAESSGANVLTF TGTGCCAGCAGCCTCCCGACAGGGAACCGACTAGCGGAGTCCTCTGGGGCCAACGTCCTGACTTTC
TRBJ2-1 TRBV11-3 . . CASSDATSLNEQFF TGTGCCAGCAGCGACGCGACTAGTTTGAATGAGCAGTTCTTC
TRBJ2-7 TRBV6-6 . . CASSYQVVYEQYF TGTGCCAGCAGTTATCAGGTCGTTTACGAGCAGTACTTC
TRBJ2-2 TRBV7-2 few TRBD2 CASSLPAGGPGELFF TGTGCCAGCAGCTTGCCAGCGGGGGGACCCGGGGAGCTGTTTTTT
TRBJ2-7 TRBV27 . TRBD2 CASSRTGLAVYEQYF TGTGCCAGCAGTAGGACGGGACTAGCGGTCTACGAGCAGTACTTC
TRBJ1-4 TRBV15 . . CATSQTDSTNEKLFF TGTGCCACCAGCCAGACGGACTCAACTAATGAAAAACTGTTTTTT
TRBJ2-7 TRBV4-2 . TRBD1 CASSPGTGEDYEQYF TGTGCCAGCAGCCCCGGGACAGGGGAAGACTACGAGCAGTACTTC
TRBJ1-5 TRBV19 . TRBD1 CASSIGGTGLRPQHF TGTGCCAGTAGTATTGGAGGGACAGGACTACGGCCCCAGCATTTT
TRBJ1-1 TRBV6-5 . . CASTRGGPDTEAFF TGTGCCAGCACACGAGGAGGCCCGGACACTGAAGCTTTCTTT
TRBJ2-5 TRBV11-2 . TRBD1 CASSFSGQGAKTQYF TGTGCCAGCAGCTTTTCGGGACAGGGGGCGAAGACCCAGTACTTC
TRBJ1-4 TRBV19 . TRBD1 CASSPGGKGEKLFF TGTGCCAGTAGTCCAGGGGGCAAAGGTGAAAAACTGTTTTTT
TRBJ2-1 TRBV4-1 few . CASSHPMKQGGNEQFF TGCGCCAGCAGCCATCCAATGAAACAGGGTGGGAATGAGCAGTTCTTC
TRBJ2-5 TRBV4-3 . TRBD2 CASSQAWGLANKETQYF TGCGCCAGCAGCCAAGCTTGGGGACTAGCGAACAAAGAGACCCAGTACTTC
TRBJ2-1 TRBV7-8 . . CASSLGAGGSYNEQFF TGTGCCAGCAGCTTAGGAGCAGGAGGCTCCTACAATGAGCAGTTCTTC
TRBJ2-5 TRBV19 . TRBD2 CASSIAAGVLQETQYF TGTGCCAGTAGTATAGCTGCGGGAGTTCTCCAAGAGACCCAGTACTTC
TRBJ2-1 TRBV4-1 . TRBD1 CASSQGYTGGAGFF TGCGCCAGCAGCCAAGGGTACACAGGGGGCGCGGGGTTCTTC
TRBJ1-1 TRBV6-5 . . CASSYSTAEAFF TGTGCCAGCAGTTACTCTACTGCTGAAGCTTTCTTT
TRBJ1-2 TRBV19 few . CAVEPRGGFGYTF TGTGCCGTCGAGCCGAGAGGGGGTTTTGGCTACACCTTC
TRBJ2-1 TRBV2 . TRBD2 CASRLAGAYNEQFF TGTGCCAGCAGACTAGCGGGAGCCTACAATGAGCAGTTCTTC
TRBJ1-1 TRBV27 . . CASSDNSGGEAFF TGTGCCAGCAGCGACAATTCGGGGGGTGAAGCTTTCTTT
TRBJ2-2 TRBV9 . TRBD2 CASSVVGRAATGELFF TGTGCCAGCAGCGTTGTCGGGAGGGCCGCGACCGGGGAGCTGTTTTTT
TRBJ1-3 TRBV28 . . CASRIQGALGNTIYF TGTGCCAGCAGGATACAGGGAGCCCTGGGAAACACCATATATTTT
TRBJ1-2 TRBV5-1 . TRBD1 CASSPQLSTGVNYGYTF TGCGCCAGCAGCCCTCAGCTGTCGACAGGGGTTAACTATGGCTACACCTTC
TRBJ2-5 TRBV28 . . CASTSQGRETQYF TGTGCCAGCACCTCACAGGGTAGGGAGACCCAGTACTTC
TRBJ2-4 TRBV9 . . CASSSEGQAKNIQYF TGTGCCAGCAGCTCGGAGGGGCAAGCCAAAAACATTCAGTACTTC
TRBJ2-7 TRBV6-2/TRBV6-3 few TRBD2 CASSYMASGTYPYEQYF TGTGCCAGCAGTTACATGGCTAGCGGGACTTACCCCTACGAGCAGTACTTC
TRBJ2-5 TRBV7-9 many TRBD2 CASSLAGGLETQYF TGTGCCAGCAGCTTAGCGGGAGGGCTTGAGACCCAGTACTTC
TRBJ2-7 TRBV5-1 . TRBD2 CASSKGLAGVYEQYF TGCGCCAGCAGCAAGGGACTAGCGGGAGTCTACGAGCAGTACTTC
TRBJ2-3 TRBV24-1 . . CATSSGSTQYF TGTGCCACCTCCTCAGGGTCTACGCAGTATTTT
TRBJ1-5 TRBV28 . TRBD1 CASSLSGGDRPQHF TGTGCCAGCAGTTTATCAGGGGGCGATCGGCCCCAGCATTTT
TRBJ2-5 TRBV24-1 few TRBD1 CATSVGTEGETQYF TGTGCCACCAGTGTCGGGACAGAAGGAGAGACCCAGTACTTC
TRBJ1-3 TRBV19 . . CASSKGALVGNTIYF TGTGCCAGTAGCAAAGGGGCCCTCGTCGGAAACACCATATATTTT
TRBJ1-5 TRBV19 . . CASSISIQPQHF TGTGCCAGTAGTATATCAATTCAGCCCCAGCATTTT
TRBJ1-4 TRBV19 . . CASSLTGEKLFF TGTGCCAGTAGCTTGACAGGTGAAAAACTGTTTTTT
TRBJ1-4 TRBV2 few . CASSSSPREEKLFF TGTGCCAGCAGTTCTAGCCCTCGGGAAGAAAAACTGTTTTTT
TRBJ2-1 TRBV9 few . CASSVEGDYNEQFF TGTGCCAGCAGCGTAGAAGGAGACTACAATGAGCAGTTCTTC
TRBJ2-1 TRBV18 . . CASSATDGQFF TGTGCCAGCTCCGCCACAGACGGGCAGTTCTTC